The rows below give T cell receptor beta chains drawn from one sample of a study of technical replicates of blood from four donors. Here immunoSEQ multiplex PCR was the method, and the copy in TCRdb shows in-frame clones only, minus some. This sample yields about 61,000 clones, of which over 75% are seen a single time; approximately 5.2% belongs to the top ten. The material sequenced was PBMCs. The receptors were gathered from a human donor in good health. Some clones in this sample may be carry-over from other donors' samples. CDR3s include the opening cysteine and the closing phenylalanine or tryptophan. A D gene is named only where the DNA matches it firmly. Only some rows state a clone size, as once, few, many or a class for expanded clones.

>.|TRBV27|TRBJ2-7|.
TGTGCCAGCAGTTTAAGGGGCGGCTACGAGCAGTACTTC
CASSLRGGYEQYF
>.|TRBV5-4|TRBJ2-1|.
TGTGCCAGCAGCTTGGACTGGAGCTCCTACAATGAGCAGTTCTTC
CASSLDWSSYNEQFF
>.|TRBV4-2|TRBJ1-1|.
TGTGCCAGCAGCCAGGGGGCGGAAACTGAAGCTTTCTTT
CASSQGAETEAFF
>.|TRBV5-6|TRBJ1-2|.
TGTGCCAGCAGCTTGCAGGGCACCTATGGCTACACCTTC
CASSLQGTYGYTF
>.|TRBV30|TRBJ2-2|TRBD2
TGTGCCTGGAGTGGCCTAGCGGGAGTGGGTACCGGGGAGCTGTTTTTT
CAWSGLAGVGTGELFF
>few|TRBV30|TRBJ1-4|TRBD1
TGTGCCTGGAGTACAGGACAGGGCACTAATGAAAAACTGTTTTTT
CAWSTGQGTNEKLFF
>.|TRBV6-1|TRBJ2-3|TRBD2
TGTGCCAGCAGTGCGGGACTAGCCTTGGATACGCAGTATTTT
CASSAGLALDTQYF
>few|TRBV2|TRBJ1-1|.
TGTGCCAGCAGTGGATTGGCGAACACTGAAGCTTTCTTT
CASSGLANTEAFF
>.|TRBV11-1|TRBJ2-5|.
TGTGCCAGCAGCTTAACGGGAGAGCACCAAGAGACCCAGTACTTC
CASSLTGEHQETQYF
>.|TRBV6-1|TRBJ2-1|TRBD1
TGTGCCAGCAGTGAACCACAGGGGGCAAGGGAGCAGTTCTTC
CASSEPQGAREQFF
>.|TRBV2|TRBJ2-1|.
TGTGCCAGCAGTGAGAGTAGCGGAAAGCAGTTCTTC
CASSESSGKQFF
>.|TRBV2|TRBJ2-5|TRBD2
TGTGCCAGCAGTGCGGCTAGCGGGGTAGAGACCCAGTACTTC
CASSAASGVETQYF
>.|TRBV4-3|TRBJ2-1|TRBD2
TGCGCCAGCAGCCCCTCTTCCGGGACTAGTCGGAATGAGCAGTTCTTC
CASSPSSGTSRNEQFF
>.|TRBV7-3|TRBJ1-2|TRBD1
TGTGCCAGCAGCACCGGGACAGGCGTTGGCTACACCTTC
CASSTGTGVGYTF
>.|TRBV18|TRBJ2-7|TRBD2
TGTGCCAGCTCACTCCTAGCGGGAGGACCCTCCTACGAGCAGTACTTC
CASSLLAGGPSYEQYF
>once|TRBV4-3|TRBJ2-7|.
TGCGCCAGCAGCCAAGAGGCGATAACTAACTCCTACGAGCAGTACTTC
CASSQEAITNSYEQYF
>.|TRBV11-2|TRBJ2-1|.
TGTGCCAGCAGCTTAGCTTTGCGACAAAATGAGCAGTTCTTC
CASSLALRQNEQFF
>.|TRBV27|TRBJ1-4|TRBD1
TGTGCCAGCAGTCCAATGGGACAGTTGAATGAAAAACTGTTTTTT
CASSPMGQLNEKLFF
>.|TRBV4-3|TRBJ1-4|.
TGCGCCAGCAGCCAAGATCTTACAGTTTTAAATGAAAAACTGTTTTTT
CASSQDLTVLNEKLFF
>.|TRBV7-9|TRBJ2-1|TRBD1
TGTGCCAGCAGTTTACAGGGGCCAAGCAATGAGCAGTTCTTC
CASSLQGPSNEQFF
>.|TRBV2|TRBJ2-3|TRBD2
TGTGCCAGCAGAAGAAGGGGGGCTAGCGGGATGGATACGCAGTATTTT
CASRRRGASGMDTQYF
>.|TRBV2|TRBJ1-5|TRBD1
TGTGCCAGCAGGGGGACAGGGATGGGACAGCCCCAGCATTTT
CASRGTGMGQPQHF
>.|TRBV15|TRBJ2-5|.
TGTGCCACCAGCGGCCAGAAAGAGACCCAGTACTTC
CATSGQKETQYF
>.|TRBV6-6|TRBJ1-4|.
TGTGCCAGCAGCATCCCGGCGAGGGCTCGAGGTGAAAAACTGTTTTTT
CASSIPARARGEKLFF
>.|TRBV5-6|TRBJ1-2|.
TGTGCCAGCAGCTCCCTGGCCAGGGTGGGCTATGGCTACACCTTC
CASSSLARVGYGYTF
>.|TRBV30|TRBJ2-5|TRBD2
TGTGCCTGGAGGGGAGGGACTAGCGGGAGAGGCATCCAAGAGACCCAGTACTTC
CAWRGGTSGRGIQETQYF
>.|TRBV6-4|TRBJ1-2|TRBD1
TGTGCCAGCAGTGACTCGACAGGGGGCGGCTACACCTTC
CASSDSTGGGYTF
>.|TRBV10-3|TRBJ2-1|TRBD2
TGTGCCATCAGTGAGTGGGGACTAGCGGACTACAATGAGCAGTTCTTC
CAISEWGLADYNEQFF
>.|TRBV9|TRBJ2-1|.
TGTGCCAGCAGCGTTGGGCTTCGGTCTTACCAAGACTACAATGAGCAGTTCTTC
CASSVGLRSYQDYNEQFF
>.|TRBV6-6|TRBJ1-4|.
TGTGCCAGCAGTATCGGGGGGTTGCATTCTAATGAAAAACTGTTTTTT
CASSIGGLHSNEKLFF
>.|TRBV5-1|TRBJ2-5|TRBD1
TGCGCCAGCAGAGCTACCGGGACAGGGGAAGAGACCCAGTACTTC
CASRATGTGEETQYF
>few|TRBV7-2|TRBJ1-2|TRBD1
TGTGCCAGCAGCTTAGGACAGGGGGTATTCTATGGCTACACCTTC
CASSLGQGVFYGYTF
>.|TRBV5-8|TRBJ2-2|.
TGTGCCAGCAGTATAGCGAGCCTCACCGGGGAGCTGTTTTTT
CASSIASLTGELFF
>.|TRBV11-2|TRBJ2-5|TRBD2
TGTGCCAGCAGCTTAGATCTAAATAGCGGGAGGAGGTCGCAAGAGACCCAGTACTTC
CASSLDLNSGRRSQETQYF
>.|TRBV29-1|TRBJ2-5|TRBD1
TGCAGCGCTCGGACAGGGGTTACTCCCATTCAAGAGACCCAGTACTTC
CSARTGVTPIQETQYF
>.|TRBV9|TRBJ2-1|.
TGTGCCAGCAGCGTAGCCCCCGGTAACAATGAGCAGTTCTTC
CASSVAPGNNEQFF
>.|TRBV6-5|TRBJ1-2|TRBD1
TGTGCCAGCAGTTACGGGGACAGGGGTAGGGGCGGCTACACCTTC
CASSYGDRGRGGYTF
>.|TRBV27|TRBJ1-4|TRBD1
TGTGCCAGCAGTGCATTACAGGGGGGGGACGAAAAACTGTTTTTT
CASSALQGGDEKLFF
>few|TRBV4-1|TRBJ1-1|TRBD1
TGCGCCAGCAGCCAGGGACAGGGATTCAAAACTGAAGCTTTCTTT
CASSQGQGFKTEAFF
>.|TRBV7-2|TRBJ2-7|.
TGTGCCAGCAGCTTCCGACAGCCTGGTGAGCAGTACTTC
CASSFRQPGEQYF
>once|TRBV7-3|TRBJ1-5|.
TGTGCCAGCAGCTTAACCGGGGGAGTTGGGCAGCCCCAGCATTTT
CASSLTGGVGQPQHF
>.|TRBV10-3|TRBJ1-1|.
TGTGCCGTCTCGAGGGAAAACACTGAAGCTTTCTTT
CAVSRENTEAFF
>.|TRBV4-3|TRBJ2-5|.
TGCGCCAGCAGCCAAGATCGTTTCCGGGGTACCCAGTACTTC
CASSQDRFRGTQYF
>.|TRBV18|TRBJ2-3|.
TGTGCCAGCCTACAGGGATCGATAGGAGATACGCAGTATTTT
CASLQGSIGDTQYF
>.|TRBV5-4|TRBJ2-2|TRBD1
TGTGCCAGCAGGGGGGGACAGGCCGACACCGGGGAGCTGTTTTTT
CASRGGQADTGELFF
>.|TRBV5-1|TRBJ2-7|TRBD1
TGCGCCAGCAGCTTGCGACAGGGTCAATCCTACGAGCAGTACTTC
CASSLRQGQSYEQYF
>.|TRBV10-3|TRBJ2-1|TRBD2
TGTGCCATCACCCGGGGGGGCTTTGAGCAGTTCTTC
CAITRGGFEQFF
>.|TRBV13|TRBJ1-1|.
TGTGCCAGCAGCCCCAGACACACCTCGGGAACTGAAGCTTTCTTT
CASSPRHTSGTEAFF
>.|TRBV7-2|TRBJ2-1|TRBD2
TGTGCCAGCAGCTCAAGTTCGGGACTAGAGTTAAATGAGCAGTTCTTC
CASSSSSGLELNEQFF
>.|TRBV19|TRBJ2-7|TRBD2
TGTGCCAGTAGTATACGGGAGGGGTACGAGCAGTACTTC
CASSIREGYEQYF
>.|TRBV4-1|TRBJ2-3|TRBD2
TGCGCCAGCAGCCTGCGACTAGCGGGGGTGAGAGATACGCAGTATTTT
CASSLRLAGVRDTQYF
>.|TRBV7-8|TRBJ2-5|TRBD2
TGTGCCAGCAGCTTTCTTGGGCTAGCGGGGGCAGAGACCCAGTACTTC
CASSFLGLAGAETQYF
>.|TRBV6-5|TRBJ1-3|TRBD1
TGTGCCAGCAGCCTGGGACAGCACTCTGGAAACACCATATATTTT
CASSLGQHSGNTIYF
>.|TRBV6-6|TRBJ2-1|.
TGTGCCAGCAGTCGAGGGGGGGCTAATGAGCAGTTCTTC
CASSRGGANEQFF
>.|TRBV5-6|TRBJ1-1|TRBD1
TGTGCCAGCAGCATAATGCCGGGACAGCTAGGAAGCTTGGGCCGTTTT
CASSIMPGQLGSLGRF